The T cell receptor (beta chain) under discussion was sequenced for a study of T cell responses to AZD1222 COVID-19 vaccine. After removal of 4 bases from V and 3 bases from J, the junction contained 4 bases not matched to a gene. Germline CDR1 SGHRS, CDR2 YFSETQ. The CDR3 extends over 15 amino acids. Some clones are missing from TCRdb's copy, which holds only in-frame ones; the method was immunoSEQ multiplex PCR. The table lists 100,000 or so clones, about 87% of them singletons. The starting material was peripheral blood, obtained 28 days after the second AZD1222 dose. The sequence was obtained from an adult who received the AZD1222 COVID-19 vaccine. V and J are TRBV5-1 and TRBJ2-2; 9 nucleotides align to TRBD1. The CDR3, as DNA: TGCGCCAGCAGCATACGGGACAGGGACACCGGGGAGCTGTTTTTT. It translates to CASSIRDRDTGELFF.